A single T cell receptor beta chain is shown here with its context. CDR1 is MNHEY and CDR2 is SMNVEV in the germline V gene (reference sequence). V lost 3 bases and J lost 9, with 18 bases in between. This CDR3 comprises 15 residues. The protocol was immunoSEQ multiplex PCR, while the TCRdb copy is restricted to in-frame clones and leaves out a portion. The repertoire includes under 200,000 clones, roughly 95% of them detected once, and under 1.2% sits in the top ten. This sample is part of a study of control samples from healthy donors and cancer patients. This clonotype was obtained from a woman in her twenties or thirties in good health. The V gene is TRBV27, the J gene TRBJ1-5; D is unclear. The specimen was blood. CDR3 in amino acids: CASSLDGRVARPQHF. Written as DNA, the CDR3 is TGTGCCAGCAGTTTGGACGGACGCGTCGCCCGGCCCCAGCATTTT.